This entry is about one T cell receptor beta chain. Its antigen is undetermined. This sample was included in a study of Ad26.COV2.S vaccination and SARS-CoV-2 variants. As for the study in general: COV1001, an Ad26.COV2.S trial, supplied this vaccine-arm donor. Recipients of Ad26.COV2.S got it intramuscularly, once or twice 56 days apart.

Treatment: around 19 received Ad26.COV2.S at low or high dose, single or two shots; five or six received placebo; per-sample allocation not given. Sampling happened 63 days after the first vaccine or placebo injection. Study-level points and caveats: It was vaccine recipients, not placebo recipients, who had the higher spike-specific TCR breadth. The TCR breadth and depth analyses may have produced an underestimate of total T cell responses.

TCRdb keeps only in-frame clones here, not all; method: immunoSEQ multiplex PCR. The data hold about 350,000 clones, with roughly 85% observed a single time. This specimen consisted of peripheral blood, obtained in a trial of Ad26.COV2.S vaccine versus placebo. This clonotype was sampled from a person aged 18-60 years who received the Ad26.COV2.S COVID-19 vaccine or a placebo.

CDR3 DNA: TGTGCCAGCAGTTACCCCGGCCAGGATGGCTACACCTTC. This sequence encodes CASSYPGQDGYTF. The rearrangement links TRBV6-2 or TRBV6-3 to TRBJ1-2; D gene uncertain. The CDR3 runs 13 residues. The germline CDR1 and CDR2 sequences are MNHEY and SVGEGT. Trimming removed 2 bases from V and 6 bases from J, with 10 bases in between.